Sequencing of this TCR beta chain was carried out in a study of human T cells and chemical hapten exposure. Study-wide context: TCR yields per sample varied mostly from small pooled library volume differences.

This clonotype was seen a few times. Germline V gene lookup returns CDR1 DFQATT and CDR2 SNEGSKA (reference sequence). Trimming took 3 bases from V and 7 from J; bases not matched to a gene: 1. This CDR3 region has 12 residues. The time point is: patch test 1, 2 weeks after DPC sensitization. Noted treatment: therapeutic diphenylcyclopropenone sensitization with weekly scalp DPC. The study used a library that attached unique molecular identifiers to individual cDNA molecules. TCRdb re-called the RACE reads with MiXCR, one entry per CDR3 protein. The sample contains roughly 70,000 distinct CDR3 sequences, 30% to 35% of which appear only once.

The material sequenced was whole blood, taken in connection with sensitization to the hapten diphenylcyclopropenone (DPC). The chain has TRBV20-1 and TRBJ2-1, with TRBD1 matching over 9 bases. This TCR came from a man between 40 and 49 years old with alopecia areata. Some clones in this sample may be carry-over from other donors' samples. CDR3 region: CSASGTGNEQFF. In DNA, the CDR3 is TGCAGTGCTAGTGGGACAGGGAATGAGCAGTTCTTC.